This TCR beta chain is drawn from a study of cytomegalovirus exposure and HLA in healthy donors. Primers for the PCR totalled 60 Vbeta and 13 Jbeta. Libraries were prepared by immunoSEQ multiplex PCR; TCRdb keeps only in-frame clonotypes and omits some of them. Of about 200,000 clones listed, roughly 80% are singletons. What was sequenced was PBMCs. The receptor comes from a woman younger than 35 in good health and CMV-seronegative.

CDR3 in amino acids: CASSFPKGGSYGYTF. CDR3 DNA sequence: TGTGCCAGCAGTTTCCCCAAGGGGGGGTCCTATGGCTACACCTTC. The rearrangement uses TRBV28 and TRBJ1-2; D perhaps matches TRBD1 (6 bases). Between the trimmed V and J ends, which lost 3 bases and 4 bases, there was a span of 15 bases. The CDR3 contains 15 residues. CDR1 and CDR2 from the germline V gene are MDHEN and SYDVKM.